This T cell receptor (beta chain) was observed in a study of blood T cell repertoires in COVID-19. This CDR3 comprises 18 residues. V shed 3 bases, J shed 4 bases, and the junction held 10 bases outside the gene matches. The germline V gene has CDR1 SEHNR and CDR2 FQNEAQ (reference sequence). In the authors' workflow: By means of reference gene primer amplification, nucleated cell counts were estimated. This table comes from immunoSEQ multiplex PCR, and its TCRdb copy is limited to in-frame clones, with some not included. Clonal size and the V and J genes are those of that table, whereas D and trimming came from the DNA. This sample has tens of thousands of clones, with about four fifths found just once.

The receptor was derived from a man older than 75 with acute or convalescent COVID-19. What was sequenced was peripheral blood. The gene calls are TRBV7-9 and TRBJ2-6, with 9 positions matching TRBD1. Here the CDR3 reads CASSFWVQGAAGANVLTF. The CDR3, as DNA: TGTGCCAGCAGCTTTTGGGTACAGGGGGCTGCCGGGGCCAACGTCCTGACTTTC. The full variable domain, its missing parts supplied by reference TRBV7-9 and TRBJ2-6, is DTGVSQNPRHKITKRGQNVTFRCDPISEHNRLYWYRQTLGQGPEFLTYFQNEAQLEKSRLLSDRFSAERPKGSFSTLEIQRTEQGDSAMYLCASSFWVQGAAGANVLTFGAGSRLTVL.